One and the same sample provided the 13 T cell receptor beta chains below, sequenced in a study of T cells after yellow fever vaccination. Via MiXCR, TCRdb re-called the 5' RACE reads, giving one row per CDR3 protein. The data contain about 73,000 distinct CDR3 sequences, just under 8% of them singletons. Sample: CD8+ T cells sorted from PBMCs, taken on the day of the yellow fever booster vaccination. These receptor sequences come from a young man who received the YFV17D yellow fever vaccine.

CDR3 bases: TGTGCCACCAGTGACTCGGACAGGGCACCAGATGAGCAGTTCTTC. Its protein product is CATSDSDRAPDEQFF. This sequence joins TRBV24-1 and TRBJ2-1, with TRBD1 matching 8 bases. The CDR3 runs 15 residues. Germline loops: CDR1 KGHDR, CDR2 SFDVKD. J lost 8 bases, V lost 4 bases, and 9 bases had no gene match.

This clonotype was counted only a few times. This chain joins TRBV20-1 and TRBJ2-1, with D perhaps given as TRBD1 or TRBD2 (5 bases each). Germline-derived CDR1 and CDR2 are DFQATT and SNEGSKA (reference sequence). The CDR3 is made up of 14 amino acids. Between the trimmed V and J ends, which lost 3 bases and 9 bases, there was a span of 18 bases. CDR3 protein: CSASGAVRPFEQFF. The CDR3 coding sequence is TGCAGTGCTAGCGGGGCTGTCAGGCCTTTTGAGCAGTTCTTC.

This clonotype has a handful of counts. The chain uses TRBV24-1 and TRBJ2-3, with TRBD2 matching over 7 bases. The germline V gene has CDR1 KGHDR and CDR2 SFDVKD. J was trimmed by 5 bases and V by 5 bases; bases with no gene match: 9. The CDR3 spans 15 residues. CDR3 residues: CATSAGTTTGDTQYF. The CDR3 bases are TGTGCCACCAGTGCCGGGACTACCACTGGAGATACGCAGTATTTT.

This chain links TRBV5-6 with TRBJ2-7; TRBD1 matches at 8 bases. After removal of 0 bases from V and 3 bases from J, the junction contained 8 bases not matched to a gene. This CDR3 has 16 amino acids. The V gene's germline CDR1 is SGHDT and CDR2 YYEEEE. CDR3 nucleotide sequence: TGTGCCAGCAGCTTGGGGCAGGGGGCTCATGGCTACGAGCAGTACTTC. It codes for CASSLGQGAHGYEQYF.

The chain links TRBV2 to TRBJ2-1, with 16 bases that match TRBD2. The CDR3 length is 18 residues. Per the germline V gene, CDR1 is SNHLY and CDR2 is FYNNEI. With V trimmed by 10 bases and J by 2 bases, 11 bases remained unmatched. The CDR3 loop reads CATATGTSGRGAYNEQFF. The CDR3 DNA follows: TGTGCCACCGCTACCGGGACTAGCGGGAGGGGCGCCTACAATGAGCAGTTCTTC.

V and J are TRBV7-9 and TRBJ2-1; 10 nucleotides match TRBD1. Unmatched junction bases numbered 6, after V lost 0 bases and J lost 7 bases. Germline CDR1 SEHNR, CDR2 FQNEAQ (reference sequence). The CDR3 is 16 amino acids. For the CDR3, the DNA is TGTGCCAGCAGCTTAGCTGGACAGGGGGTAAAAAATGAGCAGTTCTTC. Translating it yields CASSLAGQGVKNEQFF.

V and J are TRBV12-3 or TRBV12-4 and TRBJ2-3; TRBD2 aligns across 11 bases. This CDR3 is 15 amino acids long. V was clipped by 6 bases and J by 4 bases; unmatched bases: 6. The DNA for the CDR3 is TGTGCCAGCAGCCTACTAGCGGGAGTGTCAGATACGCAGTATTTT. It yields the protein CASSLLAGVSDTQYF.

Concerning this clonotype itself: One base away lies a much larger clone, so this may be a sequencing read error. The rearrangement uses TRBV4-3 and TRBJ2-7; D possibly uses TRBD1 or TRBD2 (5 bases each). Per the germline V gene, CDR1 is LGHNA and CDR2 is YSLEER. The CDR3 extends over 15 amino acids. Trimming took 1 base from V and 2 from J, leaving 12 bases between them. CDR3 DNA sequence: TGCGCCAGCAGCCAAGGTAGGGACGTGGCCTACGAGCAGTACTTC. It yields the protein CASSQGRDVAYEQYF.

V and J are TRBV5-1 and TRBJ1-4, with D uncertain. Trimming stripped 4 bases from V and 2 bases from J, with 12 bases between. The CDR3 is made up of 15 amino acids. Germline-derived CDR1 and CDR2 are SGHRS and YFSETQ. The CDR3: CASSTSPGTNEKLFF. CDR3 nucleotides: TGCGCCAGCAGCACCTCTCCGGGCACTAATGAAAAACTGTTTTTT.

In this sample, this clonotype turned up many times. The rearrangement links TRBV20-1 to TRBJ2-1; no clear D gene. The CDR3 length is 13 residues. The V end was cut by 7 bases, the J end by 0 bases, with 10 bases between. Germline lookup yields CDR1 DFQATT and CDR2 SNEGSKA (reference sequence). The CDR3 is CSVRLSSYNEQFF. The CDR3 DNA is TGCAGTGTGAGGCTATCCTCCTACAATGAGCAGTTCTTC.

This clonotype was recorded many times. The chain uses TRBV6-5 and TRBJ1-1; maybe TRBD1 (6 bases). The V and J ends lost 4 bases and 4 bases respectively, with 16 bases between them. CDR3 size: 15 residues. CDR1 is MNHEY and CDR2 is SVGAGI in the germline V gene. The CDR3 protein is CASSLDRLRGTEAFF. CDR3 in DNA: TGTGCCAGCAGTTTAGACAGGCTAAGGGGCACTGAAGCTTTCTTT.

There are a few counts of this clonotype. This chain links TRBV12-3 or TRBV12-4 with TRBJ2-1; weak D call: TRBD2 (6 bases). CDR3 size: 14 residues. V was trimmed by 5 bases and J by 8 bases, leaving 16 bases between them. The CDR3 here is CASSPGTPFDEQFF. The CDR3 region has the DNA TGTGCCAGCAGTCCCGGGACTCCTTTTGATGAGCAGTTCTTC.

This clonotype was detected only a few times. This sequence joins TRBV6-2 or TRBV6-3 and TRBJ2-7, with D perhaps being TRBD1 or TRBD2 (10 bases each). The CDR3 covers 24 residues. V lost 4 bases and J lost 2, with 42 bases in between. CDR1 and CDR2 from the germline V gene are MNHEY and SVGEGT. The CDR3: CASSSLSRWGTGATSGNNPYEQYF. The CDR3 region has the DNA TGTGCCAGCAGTTCTCTCTCGAGGTGGGGGACAGGGGCCACTAGCGGGAACAATCCCTACGAGCAGTACTTC.